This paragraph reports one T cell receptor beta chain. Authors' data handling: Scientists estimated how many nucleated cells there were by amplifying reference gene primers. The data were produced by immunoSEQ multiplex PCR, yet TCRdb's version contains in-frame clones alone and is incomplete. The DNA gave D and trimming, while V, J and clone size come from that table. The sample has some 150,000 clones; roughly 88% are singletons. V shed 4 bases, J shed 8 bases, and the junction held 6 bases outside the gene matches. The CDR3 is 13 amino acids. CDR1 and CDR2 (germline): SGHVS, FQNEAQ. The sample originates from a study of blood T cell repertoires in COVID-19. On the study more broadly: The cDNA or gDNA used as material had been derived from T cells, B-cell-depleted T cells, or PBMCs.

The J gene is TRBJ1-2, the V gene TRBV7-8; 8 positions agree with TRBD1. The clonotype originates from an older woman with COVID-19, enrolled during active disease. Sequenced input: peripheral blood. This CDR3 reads CASSSGQGRGYTF. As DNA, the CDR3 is TGTGCCAGCAGCTCTGGACAGGGACGAGGCTACACCTTC.